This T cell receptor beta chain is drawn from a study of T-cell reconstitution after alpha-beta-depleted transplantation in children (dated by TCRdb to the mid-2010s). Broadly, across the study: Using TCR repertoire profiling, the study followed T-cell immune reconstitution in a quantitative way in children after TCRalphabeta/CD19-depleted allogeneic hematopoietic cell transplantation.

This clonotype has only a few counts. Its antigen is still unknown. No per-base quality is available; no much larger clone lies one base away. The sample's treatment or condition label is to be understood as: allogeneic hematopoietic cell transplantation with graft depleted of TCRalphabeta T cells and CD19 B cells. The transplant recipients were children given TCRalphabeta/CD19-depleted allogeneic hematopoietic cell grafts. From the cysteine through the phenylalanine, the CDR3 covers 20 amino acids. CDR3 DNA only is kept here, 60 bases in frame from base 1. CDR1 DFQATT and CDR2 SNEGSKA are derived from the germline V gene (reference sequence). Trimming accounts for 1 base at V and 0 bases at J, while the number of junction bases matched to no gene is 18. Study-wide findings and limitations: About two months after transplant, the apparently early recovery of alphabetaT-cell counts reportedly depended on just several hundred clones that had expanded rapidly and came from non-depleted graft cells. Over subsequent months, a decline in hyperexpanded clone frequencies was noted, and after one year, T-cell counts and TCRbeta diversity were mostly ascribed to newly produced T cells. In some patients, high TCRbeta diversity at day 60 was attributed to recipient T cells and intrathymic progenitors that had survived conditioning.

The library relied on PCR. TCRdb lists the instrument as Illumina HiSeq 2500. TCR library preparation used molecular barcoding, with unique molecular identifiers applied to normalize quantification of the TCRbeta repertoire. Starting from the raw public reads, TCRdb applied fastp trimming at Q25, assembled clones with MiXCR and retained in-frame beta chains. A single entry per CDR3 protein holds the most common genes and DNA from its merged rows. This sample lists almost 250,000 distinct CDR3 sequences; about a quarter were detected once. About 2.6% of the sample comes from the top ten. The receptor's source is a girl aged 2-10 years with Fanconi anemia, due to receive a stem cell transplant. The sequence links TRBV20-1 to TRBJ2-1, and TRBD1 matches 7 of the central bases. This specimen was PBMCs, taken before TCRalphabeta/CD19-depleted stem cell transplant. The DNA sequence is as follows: TGCAGTGCTAGAGGATTTGTGGGACAGATAACAACGAGCTCCTACAATGAGCAGTTCTTC. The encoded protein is CSARGFVGQITTSSYNEQFF.